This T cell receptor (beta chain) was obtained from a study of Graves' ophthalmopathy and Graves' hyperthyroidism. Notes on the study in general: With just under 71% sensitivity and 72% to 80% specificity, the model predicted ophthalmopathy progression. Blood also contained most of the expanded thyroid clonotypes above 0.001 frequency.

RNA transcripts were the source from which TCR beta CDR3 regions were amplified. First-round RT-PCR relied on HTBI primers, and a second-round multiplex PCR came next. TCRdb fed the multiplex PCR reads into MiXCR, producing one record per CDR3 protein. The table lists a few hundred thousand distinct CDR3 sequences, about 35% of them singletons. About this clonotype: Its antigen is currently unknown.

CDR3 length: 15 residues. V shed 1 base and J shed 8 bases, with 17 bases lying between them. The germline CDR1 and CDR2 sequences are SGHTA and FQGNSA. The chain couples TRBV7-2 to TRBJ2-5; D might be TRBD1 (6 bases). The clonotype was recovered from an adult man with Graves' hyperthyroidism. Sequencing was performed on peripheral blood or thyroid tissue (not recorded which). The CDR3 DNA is TGTGCCAGCAGCTTAGACCCAGGGGCTGGAAACACCCAGTACTTC. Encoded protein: CASSLDPGAGNTQYF.